This T cell receptor beta chain was recovered during a study of human T cells and chemical hapten exposure (dated by TCRdb to the early 2020s). Background on the whole study: For sensitization, 2% DPC in acetone was applied to a roughly 2 cm by roughly 2 cm area of upper inner arm skin. Throughout the approximately 26-week study period, patients were also given weekly therapeutic DPC doses on the scalp. Patch testing on the upper back used Finn chambers containing 0.01% DPC, with scoring done after 6 days according to International Contact Dermatitis Research Group standards. The patient cohort, mostly female, included alopecia areata with under or over 50% scalp involvement, alopecia totalis and alopecia universalis. Libraries were pooled for sequencing, and variation in per-sample TCR yields was attributed mainly to small differences in library volumes within the pool. In alopecia patients, the study followed how the peripheral blood TCR repertoire changed in vivo over primary and secondary sensitization to diphenylcyclopropenone (DPC), a hapten. Blood samples were taken from patients before sensitization (week 0) and then at 2, 6 and about 24 weeks after DPC sensitization. Nearly 30 alopecia patients gave blood for TCR sequencing at one to four time points (pre-sensitization, 2, 6 and 24 weeks). Study-wide findings and limitations: DPC sensitization did not change how many TCRs were above 1 in 1000 frequency, and no evidence was found of alterations in global repertoire structure. Repeated subsampling changed both the strength of the expansion versus patch-test correlation and the threshold at which the correlation became significant. A positive correlation was found between the number of PT1 expanded TCRs and patch test score, with significance reached at thresholds 8, 16 and 32 but not 4. Because every patient had alopecia, a presumed autoimmune disease, the patients' immune response might differ from that of healthy individuals. Expanded TCRs formed significantly more large CDR3 similarity clusters than pre-sensitization or healthy control sets, consistent with antigen-driven responses.

Relative to its sample, this clonotype is medium-sized (0.01 to 0.1%). Its antigen remains undetermined. The sample holds no much larger clone one base away, and base qualities are not on file. The germline V gene yields SQVTM for CDR1 and ANQGSEA for CDR2. CDR3 length: 13 amino acids, cysteine to phenylalanine. Of the read, only the CDR3 DNA is kept; its 39 bases are in frame from base 1. Trimming removed 0 bases from V and 7 bases from J, leaving 12 bases between the germline ends. The method behind the library was RACE. Sequencing instrument: NextSeq 500. During library preparation, unique molecular identifiers were attached to individual cDNA molecules so that TCRs could be counted quantitatively and reproducibly. For every blood RNA sample, sequencing covered both the TCR alpha and TCR beta chains. For the original study's pipeline: Samples had a median of roughly 100,000 TCRs, with a range from about 23,224 to 690,600. The Decombinator software suite was used to annotate the V, J and CDR3 of the TCR reads. For the PS versus PT1 abundance plots, all samples were subsampled to the same number of TCRs (28,000). Expanded TCRs were defined as absent before sensitization and observed at least eight times at the 2-week time point. Using fastp trimming at Q25 and MiXCR clonotype assembly, TCRdb reanalyzed the public sequencing data and kept in-frame beta chains. Entries are consolidated by CDR3 protein sequence, retaining the most common genes and DNA. TCRdb's processing, not the study's, gives the V and J calls here. Across this sample there are 25,000 to 30,000 distinct CDR3 sequences, with roughly 9.4% seen only once. The top ten hold approximately 6.9% of the sample.

The meaning of the sample's time point label: patch test 2, 6 weeks after DPC sensitization. What this sample's treatment or condition label stands for: therapeutic diphenylcyclopropenone sensitization with weekly scalp DPC. At each patch-test visit, blood was drawn before the patch test was applied. Patients were considered eligible if aged 18 to 70, diagnosed with alopecia and deemed suitable for DPC therapy, and patients were excluded if pregnant. Total RNA was isolated from unfractionated whole blood collected in Tempus Blood RNA tubes. This chain is built from TRBV29-1 and TRBJ1-2; the D gene lacks a confident call. This receptor was identified in a man in his thirties or forties with alopecia areata. Some clones in this sample may be carry-over from other donors' samples. The sequencing here drew on whole blood, taken in connection with sensitization to the hapten diphenylcyclopropenone (DPC). The bases are TGCAGCGTTGAAGAGGGGAATCGGGTTGGCTACACCTTC. Translation gives CSVEEGNRVGYTF.